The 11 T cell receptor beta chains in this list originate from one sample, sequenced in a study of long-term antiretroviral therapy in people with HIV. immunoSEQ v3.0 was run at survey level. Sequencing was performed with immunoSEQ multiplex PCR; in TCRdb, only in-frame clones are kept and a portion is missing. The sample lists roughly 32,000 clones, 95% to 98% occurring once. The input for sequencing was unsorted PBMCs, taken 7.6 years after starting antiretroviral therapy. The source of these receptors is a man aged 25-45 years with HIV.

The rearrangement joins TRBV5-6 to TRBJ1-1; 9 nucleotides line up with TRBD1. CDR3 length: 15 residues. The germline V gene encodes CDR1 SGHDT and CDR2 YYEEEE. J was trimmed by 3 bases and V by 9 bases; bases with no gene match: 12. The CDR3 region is CATQGTGGPYTEAFF. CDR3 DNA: TGTGCCACCCAGGGAACAGGGGGCCCCTACACTGAAGCTTTCTTT.

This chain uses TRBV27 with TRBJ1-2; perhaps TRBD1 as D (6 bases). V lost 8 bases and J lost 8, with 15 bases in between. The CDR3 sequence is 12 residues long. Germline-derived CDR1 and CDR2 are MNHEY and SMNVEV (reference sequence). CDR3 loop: CASSNRVGGYTF. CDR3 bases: TGTGCCAGCTCAAACAGGGTGGGAGGCTACACCTTC.

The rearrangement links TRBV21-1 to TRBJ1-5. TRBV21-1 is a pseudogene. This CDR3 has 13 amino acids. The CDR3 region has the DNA TGTGCCAGCAGCACCCCTAGGACGTCGCCCCAGCATTTT. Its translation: CASSTPRTSPQHF.

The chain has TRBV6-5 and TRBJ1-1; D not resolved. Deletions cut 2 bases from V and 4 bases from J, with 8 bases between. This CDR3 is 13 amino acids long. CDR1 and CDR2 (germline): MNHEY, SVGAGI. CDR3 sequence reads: CASSYGKFTEAFF. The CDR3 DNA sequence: TGTGCCAGCAGTTACGGTAAATTCACTGAAGCTTTCTTT.

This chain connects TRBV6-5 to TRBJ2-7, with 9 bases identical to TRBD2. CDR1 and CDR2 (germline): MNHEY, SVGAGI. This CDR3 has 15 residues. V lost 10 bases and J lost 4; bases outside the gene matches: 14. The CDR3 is CATQPGGTSTYEQYF. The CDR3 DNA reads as TGTGCCACTCAACCCGGCGGGACTAGCACGTACGAGCAGTACTTC.

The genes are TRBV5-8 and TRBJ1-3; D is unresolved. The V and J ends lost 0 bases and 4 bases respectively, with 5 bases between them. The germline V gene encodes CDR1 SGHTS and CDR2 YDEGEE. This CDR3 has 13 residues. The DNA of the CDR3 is TGTGCCAGCAGCTTGGTACTGGGAAACACCATATATTTT. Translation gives CASSLVLGNTIYF.

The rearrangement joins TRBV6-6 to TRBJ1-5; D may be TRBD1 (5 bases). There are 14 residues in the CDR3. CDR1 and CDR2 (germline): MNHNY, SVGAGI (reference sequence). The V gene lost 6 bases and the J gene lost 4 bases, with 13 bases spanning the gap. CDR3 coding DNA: TGTGCCAGCAGCACAGGAGGATTAAATCAGCCCCAGCATTTT. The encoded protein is CASSTGGLNQPQHF.

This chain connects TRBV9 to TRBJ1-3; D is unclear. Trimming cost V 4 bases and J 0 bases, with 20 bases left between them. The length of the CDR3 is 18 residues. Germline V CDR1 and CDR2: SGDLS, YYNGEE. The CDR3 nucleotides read TGTGCCAGCAGCCCCCAAGTGGCCAGAATCAACTCTGGAAACACCATATATTTT. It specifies CASSPQVARINSGNTIYF.

CDR3 sequence: CASSQMPAGAGAPGGELFF. CDR3 nucleotides: TGCGCCAGCAGCCAGATGCCGGCGGGAGCGGGGGCCCCTGGGGGGGAGCTGTTTTTT. The chain links TRBV4-1 to TRBJ2-2, with 8 bases that match TRBD2. CDR3 length: 19 residues. Germline loops: CDR1 MGHRA, CDR2 YSYEKL. V lost 3 bases, J lost 8 bases, and 20 bases stayed unmatched.

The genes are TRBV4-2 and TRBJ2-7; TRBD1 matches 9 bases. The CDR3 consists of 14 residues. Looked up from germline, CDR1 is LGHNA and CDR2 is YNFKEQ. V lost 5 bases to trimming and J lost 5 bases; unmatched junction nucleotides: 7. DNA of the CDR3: TGTGCCAGCAGCAACACAGGGGGCGAGGACGAGCAGTACTTC. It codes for CASSNTGGEDEQYF.

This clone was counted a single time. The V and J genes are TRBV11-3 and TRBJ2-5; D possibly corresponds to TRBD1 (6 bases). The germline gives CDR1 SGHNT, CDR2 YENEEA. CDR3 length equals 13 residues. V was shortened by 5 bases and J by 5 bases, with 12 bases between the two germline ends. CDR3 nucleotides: TGTGCCAGCAGCATTACTAGGGGGGAGACCCAGTACTTC. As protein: CASSITRGETQYF.